This T cell receptor (beta chain) was identified in a study of Graves' ophthalmopathy and Graves' hyperthyroidism. RNA transcripts were the source from which TCR beta CDR3 regions were amplified. Following a first-round RT-PCR that used HTBI primers, a second-round multiplex PCR was carried out. TCRdb reprocessed the multiplex PCR reads with MiXCR, giving one entry per CDR3 protein. This table has about 210,000 distinct CDR3 sequences, just under 30% appearing once. This clonotype was observed at least ten times. The TCR sequence derives from a man in his fifties with Graves' ophthalmopathy. Sample: peripheral blood.

The CDR3 coding sequence is TGTGCCAGCAGTACCCAGACAAGGAACACCGGGGAGCTGTTTTTT. Residues: CASSTQTRNTGELFF. The chain carries TRBV27 and TRBJ2-2; D call uncertain. The V gene's germline CDR1 is MNHEY and CDR2 SMNVEV (reference sequence). Trimming cost V 5 bases and J 1 base, with 11 bases left between them. The length of the CDR3 is 15 residues.